This entry lists 6 T cell receptor beta chains sequenced from one sample in a study of T cells in Graves' hyperthyroidism and ophthalmopathy. RNA transcripts served as the template for amplifying TCR beta CDR3 regions. The HTBI primer set served for first-round RT-PCR of the TCR CDR3. In TCRdb, the multiplex PCR reads were re-called with MiXCR into one record per CDR3 protein. The data contain some 770,000 distinct CDR3 sequences, about 15% of them singletons. Sequencing input: blood. These receptors were collected from a man aged 18 to 30 with Graves' hyperthyroidism.

The table lists this clonotype with many counts. V usage is TRBV12-3 or TRBV12-4 and J usage is TRBJ2-7, with TRBD2 identical over 11 bases. After removal of 6 bases from V and 2 bases from J, the junction contained 18 bases not matched to a gene. The CDR3 has 19 residues. The CDR3 DNA reads TGTGCCAGCAGCCCCTCTAGGACTAGCGGGCTTACAACTACCTACGAGCAGTACTTC. This codes for CASSPSRTSGLTTTYEQYF.

The gene calls are TRBV7-8 and TRBJ2-3; 10 nucleotides agree with TRBD2. V gave up 6 bases and J gave up 4 bases; unmatched junction bases: 10. The CDR3 length is 16 residues. The germline V gene has CDR1 SGHVS and CDR2 FQNEAQ. In DNA, the CDR3 is TGTGCCAGCAGTCATCTAGCGGGAGCGCCGGCAGATACGCAGTATTTT. It specifies CASSHLAGAPADTQYF.

This clonotype was seen repeatedly, ten times or more. J is TRBJ2-7 and V is TRBV20-1, with D tentatively TRBD2 (6 bases). Germline loops: CDR1 DFQATT, CDR2 SNEGSKA (reference sequence). Trimming took off 1 base at V and 0 bases at J, with 13 bases between the two ends. This CDR3 spans 15 amino acids. For the CDR3, the DNA is TGCAGTGCTAGAGGGCTAGCGCACAGCTCCTACGAGCAGTACTTC. This sequence encodes CSARGLAHSSYEQYF.

This clonotype was detected many times. The chain has TRBV7-9 and TRBJ2-5; D is undetermined. The germline CDR1 and CDR2 sequences are SEHNR and FQNEAQ (reference sequence). The CDR3 loop spans 15 amino acids. Deletions cut 5 bases from V and 0 bases from J, with 13 bases between. In DNA form, the CDR3 reads TGTGCCAGCAGCCTTGCGGCAGCGAACCAAGAGACCCAGTACTTC. This gives the protein CASSLAAANQETQYF.

This clonotype was seen just once. The chain uses TRBV19 and TRBJ2-3; D might be TRBD2 (5 bases). Trimming took 6 bases from V and 4 from J, leaving 11 bases between them. The CDR3 is 13 amino acids. Germline CDR1 LNHDA, CDR2 SQIVND (reference sequence). The CDR3 DNA sequence: TGTGCCAGTAGCGAAGAGAGGGCAGATACGCAGTATTTT. It encodes CASSEERADTQYF.

A few counts support this clonotype. The chain joins TRBV6-1 to TRBJ2-5; the D call may be TRBD1 or TRBD2 (5 bases each). The CDR3 has 13 amino acids. Trimming cost V 5 bases and J 6 bases, with 13 bases left between them. Germline V gene lookup returns CDR1 MNHNS and CDR2 SASEGT. CDR3 residues: CASSFRDPQTQYF. The DNA for the CDR3 is TGTGCCAGCAGTTTCCGGGACCCCCAGACCCAGTACTTC.